These T cell receptor beta chains were read from a single sample in a study of T cells in Graves' hyperthyroidism and ophthalmopathy. From the multiplex PCR reads, TCRdb called clonotypes with MiXCR, one entry per CDR3 protein. Among under 750,000 distinct CDR3 sequences listed, under 20% were seen once. Sequenced: blood. These receptors all stem from a woman between 50 and 59 years old with Graves' hyperthyroidism that later progressed to Graves' ophthalmopathy. Each CDR3 is given with its conserved first and last residue. The order of the fields is CDR3 protein, CDR3 DNA, J gene, D gene, V gene, CDR3 length, clone size. The D gene is left open where the match is weak. Not every row has a clone size; where given, it reads once, few, many or a size class.

cdr3_aa: CASSDPGFAGELFF
cdr3_nt: TGTGCCAGCAGTGACCCAGGGTTTGCCGGGGAGCTGTTTTTT
j_call: TRBJ2-2
d_call: NA
v_call: TRBV12-3/TRBV12-4
cdr3_length: 14
clone_size: many

cdr3_aa: CSASGTRGTDTQYF
cdr3_nt: TGCAGTGCCTCCGGGACTAGAGGTACAGATACGCAGTATTTT
j_call: TRBJ2-3
d_call: TRBD2
v_call: TRBV20-1
cdr3_length: 14
clone_size: many

cdr3_aa: CASSPRSGQGTQPQHF
cdr3_nt: TGTGCCAGCTCACCACGATCCGGACAGGGCACTCAGCCCCAGCATTTT
j_call: TRBJ1-5
d_call: TRBD1
v_call: TRBV18
cdr3_length: 16
clone_size: many

cdr3_aa: CASSLAASYNSPLHF
cdr3_nt: TGCGCCAGCAGCTTGGCAGCATCGTATAATTCACCCCTCCACTTT
j_call: TRBJ1-6
d_call: NA
v_call: TRBV5-1
cdr3_length: 15
clone_size: few

cdr3_aa: CASSKGAGELFF
cdr3_nt: TGTGCCAGCAGTAAGGGGGCCGGGGAGCTGTTTTTT
j_call: TRBJ2-2
d_call: NA
v_call: TRBV12-3/TRBV12-4
cdr3_length: 12
clone_size: NA

cdr3_aa: CAGSVRSGEDTQYF
cdr3_nt: TGTGCCGGCAGCGTTAGATCCGGGGAAGATACGCAGTATTTT
j_call: TRBJ2-3
d_call: NA
v_call: TRBV9
cdr3_length: 14
clone_size: once

cdr3_aa: CSALRTSGGRGINEQFF
cdr3_nt: TGCAGTGCCCTTCGAACTAGCGGGGGGCGGGGTATCAATGAGCAGTTCTTC
j_call: TRBJ2-1
d_call: TRBD2
v_call: TRBV20-1
cdr3_length: 17
clone_size: many

cdr3_aa: CASSLGKGSGTDTQYF
cdr3_nt: TGCGCCAGCAGCTTGGGAAAGGGGTCGGGCACAGATACGCAGTATTTT
j_call: TRBJ2-3
d_call: NA
v_call: TRBV5-1
cdr3_length: 16
clone_size: few

cdr3_aa: CASSPSGLGETQYF
cdr3_nt: TGTGCCAGCAGCCCGTCGGGTTTAGGAGAGACCCAGTACTTC
j_call: TRBJ2-5
d_call: NA
v_call: TRBV3-1
cdr3_length: 14
clone_size: many

cdr3_aa: CASSYSGGSNEKLFF
cdr3_nt: TGTGCCAGCAGTTACTCGGGGGGGAGTAATGAAAAACTGTTTTTT
j_call: TRBJ1-4
d_call: NA
v_call: TRBV6-5
cdr3_length: 15
clone_size: few

cdr3_aa: CASSQGFVRGDSGYTF
cdr3_nt: TGCGCCAGCAGCCAAGGTTTCGTCAGGGGGGATAGCGGCTACACCTTC
j_call: TRBJ1-2
d_call: TRBD1
v_call: TRBV4-1
cdr3_length: 16
clone_size: NA

cdr3_aa: CASSYTSGGALMGETQYF
cdr3_nt: TGTGCCAGCAGTTATACTAGCGGGGGGGCCCTGATGGGAGAGACCCAGTACTTC
j_call: TRBJ2-5
d_call: TRBD2
v_call: TRBV6-1
cdr3_length: 18
clone_size: many

cdr3_aa: CASSVDNRVYGYTF
cdr3_nt: TGTGCCAGCAGCGTGGACAATAGGGTATATGGCTACACCTTC
j_call: TRBJ1-2
d_call: NA
v_call: TRBV9
cdr3_length: 14
clone_size: NA

cdr3_aa: CASSMGQISNQPQHF
cdr3_nt: TGTGCCAGCAGTATGGGACAGATTAGCAATCAGCCCCAGCATTTT
j_call: TRBJ1-5
d_call: TRBD1
v_call: TRBV27
cdr3_length: 15
clone_size: few

cdr3_aa: CASSPGQRNTEAFF
cdr3_nt: TGTGCCAGCAGCCCGGGACAGAGGAACACTGAAGCTTTCTTT
j_call: TRBJ1-1
d_call: TRBD1
v_call: TRBV11-1
cdr3_length: 14
clone_size: many

cdr3_aa: CASSGADRVARETQYF
cdr3_nt: TGTGCCAGCAGCGGAGCGGACAGGGTGGCGAGGGAGACCCAGTACTTC
j_call: TRBJ2-5
d_call: TRBD1
v_call: TRBV3-1
cdr3_length: 16
clone_size: few

cdr3_aa: CASTLSEGYSGNTIYF
cdr3_nt: TGTGCCAGCACTCTAAGTGAGGGGTACTCTGGAAACACCATATATTTT
j_call: TRBJ1-3
d_call: NA
v_call: TRBV7-9
cdr3_length: 16
clone_size: few

cdr3_aa: CASSLEVVRGETQYF
cdr3_nt: TGTGCCAGCAGCTTAGAAGTGGTCCGGGGGGAGACCCAGTACTTC
j_call: TRBJ2-5
d_call: NA
v_call: TRBV11-2
cdr3_length: 15
clone_size: many

cdr3_aa: CASSIGQGATEAFF
cdr3_nt: TGTGCCAGCAGCATAGGACAGGGTGCCACTGAAGCTTTCTTT
j_call: TRBJ1-1
d_call: TRBD1
v_call: TRBV2
cdr3_length: 14
clone_size: many

cdr3_aa: CASSLASGGAHRDEQFF
cdr3_nt: TGTGCCAGCAGTTTGGCTAGCGGGGGGGCTCACAGGGATGAGCAGTTCTTC
j_call: TRBJ2-1
d_call: TRBD2
v_call: TRBV27
cdr3_length: 17
clone_size: many

cdr3_aa: CASSYETGSNQPQHF
cdr3_nt: TGTGCCAGCAGTTACGAGACCGGGTCCAATCAGCCCCAGCATTTT
j_call: TRBJ1-5
d_call: NA
v_call: TRBV12-3/TRBV12-4
cdr3_length: 15
clone_size: many

cdr3_aa: CASSKPGYSYNEQFF
cdr3_nt: TGTGCCAGTAGTAAACCGGGCTACTCCTACAATGAGCAGTTCTTC
j_call: TRBJ2-1
d_call: NA
v_call: TRBV19
cdr3_length: 15
clone_size: few

cdr3_aa: CATRGTGTNQPQHF
cdr3_nt: TGTGCCACCCGGGGGACGGGAACTAATCAGCCCCAGCATTTT
j_call: TRBJ1-5
d_call: NA
v_call: TRBV24-1
cdr3_length: 14
clone_size: many

cdr3_aa: CASSLIGNTGELFF
cdr3_nt: TGCGCCAGCAGCTTGATAGGGAACACCGGGGAGCTGTTTTTT
j_call: TRBJ2-2
d_call: NA
v_call: TRBV5-1
cdr3_length: 14
clone_size: few

cdr3_aa: CASRADRGRGEQFF
cdr3_nt: TGTGCCAGCAGGGCTGACAGGGGAAGGGGTGAGCAGTTCTTC
j_call: TRBJ2-1
d_call: TRBD1
v_call: TRBV12-3/TRBV12-4
cdr3_length: 14
clone_size: many

cdr3_aa: CASSKPGTGKETQYF
cdr3_nt: TGTGCCAGCAGCAAACCCGGGACAGGGAAAGAGACCCAGTACTTC
j_call: TRBJ2-5
d_call: TRBD1
v_call: TRBV11-2
cdr3_length: 15
clone_size: many

cdr3_aa: CATTGGPADTQYF
cdr3_nt: TGTGCCACCACCGGGGGGCCCGCAGATACGCAGTATTTT
j_call: TRBJ2-3
d_call: NA
v_call: TRBV12-3/TRBV12-4
cdr3_length: 13
clone_size: many

cdr3_aa: CASRLDTQYF
cdr3_nt: TGTGCCAGCCGGTTGGATACGCAGTATTTT
j_call: TRBJ2-3
d_call: NA
v_call: TRBV2
cdr3_length: 10
clone_size: many

cdr3_aa: CASGMGHFNQPQHF
cdr3_nt: TGTGCCAGCGGGATGGGACATTTCAATCAGCCCCAGCATTTT
j_call: TRBJ1-5
d_call: NA
v_call: TRBV27
cdr3_length: 14
clone_size: few

cdr3_aa: CASSRSGQETQYF
cdr3_nt: TGTGCCAGCAGCCGTAGCGGACAAGAGACCCAGTACTTC
j_call: TRBJ2-5
d_call: NA
v_call: TRBV11-2
cdr3_length: 13
clone_size: few

cdr3_aa: CASSQAPGTLETQYF
cdr3_nt: TGCGCCAGCAGCCAAGCCCCCGGGACGTTAGAGACCCAGTACTTC
j_call: TRBJ2-5
d_call: NA
v_call: TRBV4-1
cdr3_length: 15
clone_size: few

cdr3_aa: CASIGFTDTQYF
cdr3_nt: TGTGCCAGCATAGGATTCACAGATACGCAGTATTTT
j_call: TRBJ2-3
d_call: NA
v_call: TRBV6-2/TRBV6-3
cdr3_length: 12
clone_size: NA

cdr3_aa: CATLGTQGGRTEAFF
cdr3_nt: TGTGCCACTCTCGGGACTCAGGGCGGTAGGACTGAAGCTTTCTTT
j_call: TRBJ1-1
d_call: NA
v_call: TRBV19
cdr3_length: 15
clone_size: NA

cdr3_aa: CSASQSGGIEQFF
cdr3_nt: TGCAGTGCTAGTCAAAGCGGGGGGATTGAGCAGTTCTTC
j_call: TRBJ2-1
d_call: TRBD2
v_call: TRBV20-1
cdr3_length: 13
clone_size: many

cdr3_aa: CASSVADRVANYGYTF
cdr3_nt: TGTGCCAGCAGCGTAGCCGACCGGGTCGCTAACTATGGCTACACCTTC
j_call: TRBJ1-2
d_call: NA
v_call: TRBV9
cdr3_length: 16
clone_size: NA

cdr3_aa: CSAPRNEQYF
cdr3_nt: TGCAGTGCCCCCCGTAACGAGCAGTACTTC
j_call: TRBJ2-7
d_call: NA
v_call: TRBV20-1
cdr3_length: 10
clone_size: many

cdr3_aa: CASSRGKGGFTGTDTQYF
cdr3_nt: TGTGCCAGCTCCCGAGGAAAGGGAGGGTTTACCGGCACAGATACGCAGTATTTT
j_call: TRBJ2-3
d_call: TRBD2
v_call: TRBV18
cdr3_length: 18
clone_size: few

cdr3_aa: CAGGGRANQPQHF
cdr3_nt: TGTGCCGGGGGGGGAAGGGCGAATCAGCCCCAGCATTTT
j_call: TRBJ1-5
d_call: NA
v_call: TRBV2
cdr3_length: 13
clone_size: many

cdr3_aa: CASSPSLGEEKLFF
cdr3_nt: TGTGCCAGCAGCCCATCCCTAGGGGAGGAAAAACTGTTTTTT
j_call: TRBJ1-4
d_call: NA
v_call: TRBV16
cdr3_length: 14
clone_size: few

cdr3_aa: CAWSVLAGGQAEQFF
cdr3_nt: TGTGCCTGGAGTGTACTAGCGGGGGGCCAGGCGGAGCAGTTCTTC
j_call: TRBJ2-1
d_call: TRBD2
v_call: TRBV30
cdr3_length: 15
clone_size: many

cdr3_aa: CSARGGTSGVYNEQFF
cdr3_nt: TGCAGTGCTAGAGGGGGGACTAGCGGGGTCTACAATGAGCAGTTCTTC
j_call: TRBJ2-1
d_call: TRBD2
v_call: TRBV20-1
cdr3_length: 16
clone_size: many

cdr3_aa: CASSVSPQGWDTEAFF
cdr3_nt: TGTGCCAGCAGCGTTAGTCCACAGGGCTGGGACACTGAAGCTTTCTTT
j_call: TRBJ1-1
d_call: NA
v_call: TRBV9
cdr3_length: 16
clone_size: few

cdr3_aa: CSASNGASIGEKLFF
cdr3_nt: TGCAGTGCTAGTAACGGGGCCTCTATTGGTGAAAAACTGTTTTTT
j_call: TRBJ1-4
d_call: NA
v_call: TRBV20-1
cdr3_length: 15
clone_size: few

cdr3_aa: CASSHLGLGADTQYF
cdr3_nt: TGCGCCAGCAGCCACCTCGGCCTGGGGGCGGATACGCAGTATTTT
j_call: TRBJ2-3
d_call: NA
v_call: TRBV5-1
cdr3_length: 15
clone_size: NA

cdr3_aa: CASSLDVPGLNTEAFF
cdr3_nt: TGTGCCAGCAGCTTGGATGTGCCGGGCCTGAACACTGAAGCTTTCTTT
j_call: TRBJ1-1
d_call: NA
v_call: TRBV5-6
cdr3_length: 16
clone_size: few

cdr3_aa: CASSPDRDYGYAF
cdr3_nt: TGTGCCAGTAGTCCTGACAGGGACTATGGCTACGCCTTC
j_call: TRBJ1-2
d_call: TRBD1
v_call: TRBV19
cdr3_length: 13
clone_size: NA

cdr3_aa: CASSVGDRVGNEQFF
cdr3_nt: TGTGCCAGCAGTGTTGGGGACAGGGTGGGCAATGAGCAGTTCTTC
j_call: TRBJ2-1
d_call: TRBD1
v_call: TRBV2
cdr3_length: 15
clone_size: many